This T cell receptor beta chain comes out of a study of blood T cell repertoires in COVID-19. Profiling relied on immunoSEQ multiplex PCR, and the TCRdb table lists in-frame clones only, not all of them. This table holds 160,000 or so clones, roughly 81% found once. V was clipped by 0 bases and J by 7 bases; unmatched bases: 11. In germline, CDR1 is MRHNA, CDR2 SNTAGT. The CDR3 is 17 residues long. The sequence was obtained from a woman aged 50 to 60 with COVID-19, enrolled during active disease. Sequenced sample: peripheral blood. The V call is TRBV6-4, the J call TRBJ1-2, with TRBD1 matching 10 bases. In DNA, the CDR3 is TGTGCCAGCAGTGACTCCCTCTCGACAGGGGGCGAGACTGGCTACACCTTC. Amino acid sequence: CASSDSLSTGGETGYTF.